What follows is one T cell receptor (beta chain) and its context. Its antigen is as yet unknown. The CDR3 is 15 amino acids. The germline V gene has CDR1 SGHDT and CDR2 YYEEEE. The V gene lost 3 bases and the J gene lost 5 bases, with 18 bases spanning the gap. This sample is drawn from a study of T-cell reconstitution after alpha-beta-depleted transplantation in children. Unique molecular identifiers featured in how the TCRbeta library was prepared. TCRdb independently ran MiXCR on the PCR reads; one entry per CDR3 protein. Of about 300,000 distinct CDR3 sequences in the sample, 6.5% to 9% were seen once. General observations from the study: Once a year had passed after transplant, T-cell counts and diversity came mostly from newly produced T cells.

The chain is built from TRBV5-6 and TRBJ2-7; maybe TRBD2 (6 bases). The sequences come from peripheral blood, collected 360 days after TCRalphabeta/CD19-depleted stem cell transplant. The TCR sequence derives from a female patient aged 2-9 years who had a stem cell transplant for Fanconi anemia, so the T cells may come from the graft donor. The CDR3 is CASSWEENRRDEQYV. As DNA, the CDR3 is TGTGCCAGCAGCTGGGAGGAAAACCGAAGGGACGAGCAGTACGTC.